These T cell receptor beta chains were read from a single sample in a study of CD8 T cells in Susac syndrome. TCRdb redid the calling of the immunoSEQ multiplex PCR reads with MiXCR, one entry per CDR3 protein. The data show about 430,000 distinct CDR3 sequences, more than 70% seen once. Sequences were obtained from CD8+ T cells from PBMCs. Receptors were obtained from a human donor with multiple sclerosis. CDR3s include the opening cysteine and the closing phenylalanine or tryptophan. Fields, in order: V gene, J gene, D gene, clone size, CDR3 protein, CDR3 DNA. A D gene is named only where the DNA matches it firmly. The size field is filled for only some rows; it gives once, few, many or a size class.

TRBV4-2	TRBJ1-2	TRBD1	.	CASSQTGDGYTF	TGTGCCAGCAGCCAAACAGGGGATGGCTACACCTTC
TRBV15	TRBJ1-1	.	.	CATSRDIFRGSDTEAFF	TGTGCCACCAGCAGAGATATTTTCAGGGGTTCGGACACTGAAGCTTTCTTT
TRBV2	TRBJ2-7	.	.	CASSLRGIWYEQYF	TGTGCCAGCTCACTAAGGGGGATATGGTACGAGCAGTACTTC
TRBV20-1	TRBJ2-7	TRBD2	.	CSARVGTSGGFYEQYF	TGCAGTGCTAGAGTGGGGACTAGCGGTGGGTTCTACGAGCAGTACTTC
TRBV7-8	TRBJ2-1	.	.	CASSTRLGLMDEQFF	TGTGCCAGCAGCACCCGACTAGGCCTTATGGATGAGCAGTTCTTC
TRBV20-1	TRBJ2-1	.	.	CSARDRVRLATDEQFF	TGCAGTGCTAGAGATCGAGTTCGGCTAGCTACCGATGAGCAGTTCTTC
TRBV19	TRBJ2-7	TRBD2	.	CASSFSSGSSYEQYF	TGTGCCAGTAGTTTTTCTAGCGGGAGCTCTTACGAGCAGTACTTC
TRBV7-9	TRBJ2-5	.	.	CASSLKEAGQETQYF	TGTGCCAGCAGCTTAAAAGAGGCCGGACAAGAGACCCAGTACTTC
TRBV11-2	TRBJ2-5	.	few	CASTEEGETQYF	TGTGCCAGCACCGAGGAGGGAGAGACCCAGTACTTC
TRBV2	TRBJ1-1	.	.	CASSEGTLNTEAFF	TGTGCCAGCAGTGAGGGGACTTTGAACACTGAAGCTTTCTTT
TRBV4-1	TRBJ2-1	.	once	CASSHNPLAGRQFF	TGCGCCAGCAGCCACAACCCCTTGGCAGGCCGACAGTTCTTC
TRBV2	TRBJ2-3	TRBD2	.	CASRRLAGTDTQYF	TGTGCCAGCAGGCGACTAGCGGGCACAGATACGCAGTATTTT
TRBV6-5	TRBJ2-7	.	.	CASSIFRQPTYEQYF	TGTGCCAGCTCGATATTCCGACAGCCAACTTACGAGCAGTACTTC
TRBV7-9	TRBJ1-3	.	.	CASWGAFGNTIYF	TGTGCCAGCTGGGGGGCTTTCGGAAACACCATATATTTT
TRBV29-1	TRBJ2-3	TRBD2	.	CSVEGGTSGASTDTQYF	TGCAGCGTTGAAGGAGGGACTAGCGGGGCTAGCACAGATACGCAGTATTTT
TRBV12-3/TRBV12-4	TRBJ2-3	TRBD2	.	CASTLSGSRADTQYF	TGTGCCAGCACCCTTAGCGGGAGTAGGGCAGATACGCAGTATTTT
TRBV4-1	TRBJ2-2	.	.	CASSNSKAELFF	TGCGCCAGCAGCAATTCTAAGGCGGAGCTGTTTTTT
TRBV27	TRBJ2-7	TRBD1	.	CASSSVGQASYEQYF	TGTGCCAGCAGTTCAGTGGGACAGGCCTCCTACGAGCAGTACTTC
TRBV7-9	TRBJ2-1	TRBD1	.	CASSFYRGSEQFF	TGTGCCAGCAGCTTCTACAGGGGTAGTGAGCAGTTCTTC
TRBV5-1	TRBJ1-2	TRBD1	once	CASRPPTGDGYTF	TGCGCCAGCAGACCCCCGACAGGGGATGGCTACACCTTC
TRBV5-1	TRBJ1-2	TRBD1	.	CASSTTGTGQDYGYTF	TGCGCCAGCAGCACAACGGGGACAGGGCAGGACTATGGCTACACCTTC
TRBV4-1	TRBJ2-3	.	.	CASSQDYNSDTQYF	TGCGCCAGCAGCCAAGACTATAACAGTGATACGCAGTATTTT
TRBV29-1	TRBJ2-3	.	.	CSVEGAGIPASDTQYF	TGCAGCGTTGAAGGGGCGGGGATACCGGCCTCGGATACGCAGTATTTT
TRBV4-1	TRBJ2-7	.	once	CASSQYQQIGDEQYF	TGCGCCAGCAGCCAGTACCAACAGATAGGGGACGAGCAGTACTTC
TRBV24-1	TRBJ2-2	TRBD1	.	CATSDEGALNTGELFF	TGTGCCACCAGTGATGAGGGGGCTTTGAACACCGGGGAGCTGTTTTTT
TRBV12-3/TRBV12-4	TRBJ2-2	.	.	CASSLDQSGELFF	TGTGCCAGCAGTTTAGACCAGTCCGGGGAGCTGTTTTTT
TRBV5-6	TRBJ2-3	.	.	CASSLEGSSETTDTQYF	TGTGCCAGCAGCTTGGAGGGGTCTAGCGAGACCACAGATACGCAGTATTTT
TRBV6-1	TRBJ1-1	.	.	CASSEYTEAFF	TGTGCCAGCAGTGAGTACACTGAAGCTTTCTTT
TRBV27	TRBJ2-3	TRBD2	.	CASSMTSGRAVTDTQYF	TGTGCCAGCAGCATGACTAGCGGGAGGGCCGTGACAGATACGCAGTATTTT
TRBV30	TRBJ2-7	.	few	CAWSRGSQYEQYF	TGTGCCTGGAGTAGAGGCAGTCAATACGAGCAGTACTTC
TRBV2	TRBJ1-6	TRBD1	.	CANREGQGNSPLHF	TGTGCCAACCGAGAGGGACAGGGAAATTCACCCCTCCACTTT
TRBV5-1	TRBJ2-7	.	.	CASSLEQGGEQYF	TGCGCCAGCAGCTTGGAACAGGGTGGGGAGCAGTACTTC
TRBV27	TRBJ2-7	.	.	CASSLQEPYEQYF	TGTGCCAGCAGTTTACAAGAGCCCTACGAGCAGTACTTC
TRBV19	TRBJ1-1	TRBD1	.	CASSWDRGFTEAFF	TGTGCCAGTAGCTGGGACAGGGGTTTTACTGAAGCTTTCTTT
TRBV6-1	TRBJ1-1	.	.	CASSENLGGRLGTEAFF	TGTGCCAGCAGTGAAAATTTGGGGGGCCGCTTGGGTACTGAAGCTTTCTTT
TRBV5-5	TRBJ2-5	.	.	CASSRGLRDGETQYF	TGTGCCAGCAGCCGCGGGCTCCGGGACGGAGAGACCCAGTACTTC
TRBV29-1	TRBJ2-5	TRBD1	.	CSVVKGDRMGAEYF	TGCAGCGTTGTAAAGGGGGACAGGATGGGAGCCGAGTACTTC
TRBV27	TRBJ2-7	TRBD1	.	CASSFRDRESEQYF	TGTGCCAGCAGTTTCCGGGACAGGGAAAGCGAGCAGTACTTC
TRBV9	TRBJ1-1	.	.	CASSGWGTEAFF	TGTGCCAGCAGCGGGTGGGGAACTGAAGCTTTCTTT
TRBV2	TRBJ2-7	.	.	CASRGSSGYEQYF	TGTGCCAGCAGAGGTAGTAGCGGCTACGAGCAGTACTTC
TRBV27	TRBJ1-5	.	.	CASSLINQPQHF	TGTGCCAGCAGTTTAATAAATCAGCCCCAGCATTTT
TRBV30	TRBJ2-7	.	.	CAWSMASYEQYF	TGTGCCTGGAGTATGGCCTCCTACGAGCAGTACTTC
TRBV5-1	TRBJ2-7	.	.	CASNQDVAYEQYF	TGCGCCAGCAACCAGGACGTGGCCTACGAGCAGTACTTC
TRBV2	TRBJ2-7	.	.	CASNGPGDSYEQYF	TGTGCCAGCAACGGCCCTGGGGACTCCTACGAGCAGTACTTC
TRBV30	TRBJ2-1	TRBD2	once	CAWSHNGLAVSEQFF	TGTGCCTGGAGTCATAATGGACTAGCTGTAAGTGAGCAGTTCTTC
TRBV10-3	TRBJ2-3	TRBD2	.	CAISDRLAGEADTQYF	TGTGCCATCAGTGATCGACTAGCGGGAGAGGCAGATACGCAGTATTTT
TRBV27	TRBJ2-1	TRBD2	.	CASSLGLAGLTEQFF	TGTGCCAGCAGTTTAGGGCTAGCGGGATTAACTGAGCAGTTCTTC
TRBV14	TRBJ1-3	.	.	CASSPVRVGNTIYF	TGTGCCAGCAGCCCCGTCCGGGTCGGAAACACCATATATTTT